This T cell receptor beta chain appears in the sequencing data of a study of T cells in Graves' hyperthyroidism and ophthalmopathy. Whole-study findings and limits: Progression to ophthalmopathy was predicted a median of 6.5 months early. Among clonotypes expanded in thyroid above 0.001, most were also found in blood. Ophthalmopathy cases were set apart from stable hyperthyroidism by a 13 V-J model.

Amplification targeted TCR beta CDR3 regions from RNA transcripts. RT-PCR in the first round (using the HTBI primer set) targeted the TCR CDR3. TCRdb independently ran MiXCR on the multiplex PCR reads; one entry per CDR3 protein. The sample has about 610,000 distinct CDR3 sequences, roughly 14% seen once. V lost 3 bases to trimming and J lost 1 base, with 13 bases between them. Germline values: CDR1 SGHRS, CDR2 YFSETQ. CDR3 size: 16 residues. PBMCs were sourced from around 10 ml fresh peripheral blood. This clonotype was counted at least ten times. Its target is unknown. This chain joins TRBV5-1 and TRBJ2-2; perhaps TRBD2 as D (8 bases). This sequence originates from a woman in her thirties or forties with Graves' ophthalmopathy. Sequences were obtained from blood. The CDR3 reads CASSSGGTVNTGELFF. Written as DNA, the CDR3 is TGCGCCAGCAGCTCGGGGGGGACAGTGAACACCGGGGAGCTGTTTTTT.